This TCR beta chain is from a study of CD8+ T cells in alopecia areata. Points from the study as a whole: Relative to mice, TCR sharing across patients was less clear, a difference possibly HLA-related. Scalp sequencing captures resident alphabeta T cells of normal skin too.

TCR sequencing used cDNA made by reverse transcription of extracted RNA. Only in-frame clones appear in the TCRdb table, and some are missing; sequencing was by immunoSEQ multiplex PCR. This sample has roughly 65,000 clones, with around 49% found just once. This CDR3 has 12 residues. Trimming cost V 5 bases and J 3 bases; bases outside gene matches: 3. The germline V gene encodes CDR1 SQVTM and CDR2 ANQGSEA. Notes on this clone: Antigen: not known.

This clonotype originated in a human donor with alopecia areata. Sequenced material: CD8+ T cells sorted from blood, taken at week 0. This chain uses TRBV29-1 with TRBJ2-7; 8 nucleotides match TRBD1. The CDR3 sequence: CSVLGQDYEQYF. DNA of the CDR3: TGCAGCGTTCTGGGACAGGACTACGAGCAGTACTTC.